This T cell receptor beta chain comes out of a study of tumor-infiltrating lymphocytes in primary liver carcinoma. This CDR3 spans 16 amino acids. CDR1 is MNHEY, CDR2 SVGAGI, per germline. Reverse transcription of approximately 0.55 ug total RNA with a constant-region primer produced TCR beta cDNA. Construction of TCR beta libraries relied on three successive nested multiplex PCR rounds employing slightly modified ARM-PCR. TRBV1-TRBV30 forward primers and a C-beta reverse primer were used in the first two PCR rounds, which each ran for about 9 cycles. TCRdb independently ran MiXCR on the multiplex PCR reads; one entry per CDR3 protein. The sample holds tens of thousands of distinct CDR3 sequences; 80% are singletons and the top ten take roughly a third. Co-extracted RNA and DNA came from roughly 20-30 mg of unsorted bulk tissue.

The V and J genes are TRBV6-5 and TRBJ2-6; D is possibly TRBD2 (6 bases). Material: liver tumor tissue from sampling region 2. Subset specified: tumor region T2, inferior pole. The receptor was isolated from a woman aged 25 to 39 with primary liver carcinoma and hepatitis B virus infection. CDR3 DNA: TGTGTCAATAGTTACTCCCCGGGAGCTGGGGCCAACGTCCTGACTTTC. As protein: CVNSYSPGAGANVLTF.